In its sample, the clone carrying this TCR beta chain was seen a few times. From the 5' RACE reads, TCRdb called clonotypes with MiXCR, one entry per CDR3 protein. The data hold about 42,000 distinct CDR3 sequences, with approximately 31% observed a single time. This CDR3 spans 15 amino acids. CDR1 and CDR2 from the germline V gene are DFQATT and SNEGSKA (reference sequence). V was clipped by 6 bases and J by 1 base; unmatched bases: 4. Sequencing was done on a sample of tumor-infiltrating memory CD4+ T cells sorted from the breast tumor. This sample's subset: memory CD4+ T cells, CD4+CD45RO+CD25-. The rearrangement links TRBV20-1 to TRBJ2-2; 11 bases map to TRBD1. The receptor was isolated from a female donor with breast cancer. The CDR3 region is CSAHGTGGNTGELFF. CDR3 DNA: TGCAGTGCCCACGGGACAGGGGGGAACACCGGGGAGCTGTTTTTT.